This T cell receptor (beta chain) was captured in a study of cytomegalovirus exposure and HLA in healthy donors. Comments on this clone: Antigen: not known.

The V gene's germline CDR1 is SGHDN and CDR2 FVKESK. The V end lost 4 bases, the J end lost 7 bases, and 16 bases lay between the germline ends. The CDR3 loop spans 15 amino acids. Study outcomes and limitations: In a later analysis, compared with equally common non-associated chains, HLA-associated beta chains were more expanded. There were 150 to 200 TCR beta chains listed as cytomegalovirus-associated.

Primers for the PCR totalled 60 Vbeta and 13 Jbeta. Data came from immunoSEQ multiplex PCR; TCRdb stores just in-frame clones and leaves some out. This table has about 80,000 clones, 62% appearing once. The specimen was PBMCs. The gene calls are TRBV14 and TRBJ1-4; possibly TRBD1 for D (6 bases). This TCR derives from a male donor in good health and CMV-seropositive. The CDR3, as DNA: TGTGCCAGCAGCCCGCGACAGGCGCGTGGTGAAAAACTGTTTTTT. Translating it yields CASSPRQARGEKLFF.